This T cell receptor (beta chain) appears in the sequencing data of a study of T-cell reconstitution after alpha-beta-depleted transplantation in children. The sample holds a few counts of this clonotype. For TCRbeta, the library was prepared with unique molecular identifiers. Each CDR3 protein gets one entry after TCRdb re-called the PCR reads with MiXCR. The sample records 450,000 to 600,000 distinct CDR3 sequences, 15% to 20% being singletons. This CDR3 has 12 amino acids. V was shortened by 5 bases and J by 1 base, with 8 bases between the two germline ends. Germline V gene data show CDR1 as DFQATT and CDR2 as SNEGSKA (reference sequence).

The chain employs TRBV20-1 and TRBJ1-1; D is possibly TRBD1 (5 bases). The source was PBMCs from the stem cell graft donor, collected from the stem cell graft. The receptor's source is a human donor who donated a stem cell graft to a child with acute lymphoblastic leukemia. In DNA, the CDR3 is TGCAGTGCTTCGGACAAGAACACTGAAGCTTTCTTT. This translates into CSASDKNTEAFF.